This TCR beta chain appears in the sequencing data of a study of regulatory T cells in long-lasting Graves disease. The time point denotes: persistent/refractory GD, antithyroid drugs over 5 years with positive TRAb. Construction of the TCR library relied on RNA isolated from PBMCs. The patients were enrolled through endocrinology in Xi'an, China. This clonotype was detected ten times or more. No antigen is known for it. Arm-PCR of CDR3 regions and iRepertoire HTBI primers were used to build TCR beta libraries. One entry per CDR3 protein, called by TCRdb with MiXCR from the multiplex PCR reads. The sample records over 300,000 distinct CDR3 sequences, 15% to 20% being singletons. The germline gives CDR1 SNHLY, CDR2 FYNNEI. There are 14 residues in the CDR3. V was cut by 6 bases and J by 1 base, with 10 bases left in between. Study-wide points: Relative to new patients (roughly 970), persistent patients exhibited greater sharing of public clonotypes (about 3,000).

The chain employs TRBV2 and TRBJ1-5; D remains unclear. Sequenced here: peripheral blood mononuclear cells (PBMCs), sampled when the disease was refractory, from a patient treated with antithyroid drugs. This sequence originates from a female donor with Graves disease. This chain's CDR3 is CASRDGQSNQPQHF. The CDR3 region has the DNA TGTGCCAGCAGGGATGGCCAAAGCAATCAGCCCCAGCATTTT.